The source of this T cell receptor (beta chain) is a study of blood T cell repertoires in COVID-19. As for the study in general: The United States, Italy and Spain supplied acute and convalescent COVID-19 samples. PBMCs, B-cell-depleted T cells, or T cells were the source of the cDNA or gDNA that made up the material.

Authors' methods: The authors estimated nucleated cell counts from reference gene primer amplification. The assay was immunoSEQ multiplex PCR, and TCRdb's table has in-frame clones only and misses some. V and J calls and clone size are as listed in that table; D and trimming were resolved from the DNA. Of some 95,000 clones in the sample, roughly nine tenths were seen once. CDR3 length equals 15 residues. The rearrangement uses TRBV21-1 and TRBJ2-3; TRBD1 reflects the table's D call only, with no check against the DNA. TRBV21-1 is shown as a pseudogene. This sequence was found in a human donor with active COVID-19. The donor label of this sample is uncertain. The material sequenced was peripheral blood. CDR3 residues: CASSTGRGPADTQYF. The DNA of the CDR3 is TGTGCCAGCAGCACCGGCAGGGGGCCGGCAGATACGCAGTATTTT.